The T cell receptor (beta chain) described here comes from a study of early T cells in non-severe SARS-CoV-2 infection. About the research overall: Chains were unpaired, as sequencing was done on bulk RNA from unsorted whole blood.

This clonotype was observed a few times. Antigen specificity is unknown. The germline gives CDR1 SEHNR, CDR2 FQNEAQ (reference sequence). The CDR3 runs to 15 residues. With 1 base removed from V and 7 bases from J, the gap between germline ends came to 11 bases. Findings and caveats of the study: Lookups in VDJdb leaned toward anti-spike CD8 responses and missed private and CD4 specificities.

Individual cDNA molecules received unique molecular identifiers. MiXCR, run by TCRdb on the 5' RACE reads, gives a single entry per CDR3 protein. The top ten hold 21% of the sample, which has 100,000 to 150,000 distinct CDR3 sequences, under 15% seen once. This chain links TRBV7-9 with TRBJ1-6; D gene uncertain. The receptor comes from an adult who was a healthcare worker with PCR-confirmed SARS-CoV-2 infection or an uninfected control (not recorded which). Specimen: whole blood. The CDR3 sequence is CASSLVAGDNSPLHF. The DNA of the CDR3 is TGTGCCAGCAGCTTAGTTGCAGGAGACAATTCACCCCTCCACTTT.